A single sample gave rise to the 30 T cell receptor beta chains below, sequenced in a study of early T cells in non-severe SARS-CoV-2 infection. TCRdb processed the 5' RACE reads anew with MiXCR; each CDR3 protein has one entry. Here the sample spans 100,000 or so distinct CDR3 sequences, around 16% being singletons. Sequencing used whole blood, obtained at baseline. Receptor source: an adult who was a healthcare worker with PCR-confirmed SARS-CoV-2 infection or an uninfected control (not recorded which).

This clonotype showed up just a few times. The V gene is TRBV6-5, the J gene TRBJ2-2; 7 positions match TRBD1. This CDR3 is built from 15 residues. V was pared by 1 base and J by 6 bases, with 5 bases of the junction left unmatched. The V gene's germline CDR1 is MNHEY and CDR2 SVGAGI. CDR3 nucleotides: TGTGCCAGCAGTTACTTCGCAACAGGGGCCGGGGAGCTGTTTTTT. Protein sequence: CASSYFATGAGELFF.

This clonotype came up a few times. The CDR3 DNA follows: TGTGCCAGCAGTGTTGACAGGCGCGGCTACACCTTC. Its protein product is CASSVDRRGYTF. V gene TRBV6-2 or TRBV6-3 combines with J gene TRBJ1-2; TRBD1 is a possible D gene (6 bases). Trimming removed 5 bases at V and 8 bases at J, with 12 bases between. Germline V gives CDR1 MNHEY, CDR2 SVGEGT. The CDR3 totals 12 residues.

The chain recombines TRBV28 with TRBJ2-1; TRBD2 aligns across 8 bases. The CDR3 is 13 amino acids. Germline trimming cut 8 bases from V and 10 bases from J; bases unmatched to any gene: 10. Per the germline V gene, CDR1 is MDHEN and CDR2 is SYDVKM. CDR3 bases: TGTGCCAGCTGTGTCGGGAGGGTTGGGGAGCAGTTCTTC. Amino acids: CASCVGRVGEQFF.

V usage is TRBV4-1 and J usage is TRBJ2-7; no clear D gene. The V end was cut by 4 bases, the J end by 2 bases, with 15 bases between. CDR3 length: 15 residues. The V gene's germline CDR1 is MGHRA and CDR2 YSYEKL. The CDR3 spells CASSPGPDPTYEQYF. The CDR3 nucleotides are TGCGCCAGCAGCCCCGGACCGGATCCGACCTACGAGCAGTACTTC.

The table lists this clonotype with many counts. V usage is TRBV7-9 and J usage is TRBJ1-2; D is unclear. The ends were cut back, 1 base at V and 6 bases at J, with 6 bases in the middle. The CDR3 runs 12 residues. The V gene's germline CDR1 is SEHNR and CDR2 FQNEAQ (reference sequence). The CDR3 sequence: CASSLVRDGYTF. The CDR3, as DNA: TGTGCCAGCAGCTTAGTTAGGGATGGCTACACCTTC. The entire variable domain, with the rest obtained from reference TRBV7-9 and TRBJ1-2, is as follows: DTGVSQNPRHKITKRGQNVTFRCDPISEHNRLYWYRQTLGQGPEFLTYFQNEAQLEKSRLLSDRFSAERPKGSFSTLEIQRTEQGDSAMYLCASSLVRDGYTFGSGTRLTVV.

CDR3 region: CASSFLPGISYNEQFF. As DNA, the CDR3 is TGTGCCAGCAGTTTTTTACCGGGAATTTCCTACAATGAGCAGTTCTTC. This chain links TRBV12-3 or TRBV12-4 with TRBJ2-1, with a tentative D call TRBD2 (5 bases). This CDR3 contains 16 residues. V was trimmed by 3 bases and J by 1 base, leaving 13 bases between them.

This clonotype was seen a handful of times. The gene calls are TRBV20-1 and TRBJ2-3; 13 nucleotides align to TRBD2. CDR3 size: 14 residues. Looked up from germline, CDR1 is DFQATT and CDR2 is SNEGSKA (reference sequence). With V trimmed by 5 bases and J by 8 bases, 7 bases remained unmatched. DNA of the CDR3: TGCAGTGCTCGGACTAGCGGGAGTCCCAGTACGCAGTATTTT. Protein sequence: CSARTSGSPSTQYF.

The chain recombines TRBV28 with TRBJ2-5; D gene unclear. The V end was cut by 5 bases, the J end by 3 bases, with 10 bases between. This CDR3 is 13 amino acids long. Germline V lookup: CDR1 MDHEN, CDR2 SYDVKM. CDR3 nucleotides: TGTGCCAGCAGTCCTCATAGTGAAGAGACCCAGTACTTC. Translated: CASSPHSEETQYF. Complete variable domain (other parts from reference TRBV28 and TRBJ2-5): DVKVTQSSRYLVKRTGEKVFLECVQDMDHENMFWYRQDPGLGLRLIYFSYDVKMKEKGDIPEGYSVSREKKERFSLILESASTNQTSMYLCASSPHSEETQYFGPGTRLLVL.

This chain joins TRBV28 and TRBJ2-1; 9 bases align to TRBD2. V lost 5 bases to trimming and J lost 5 bases; unmatched junction nucleotides: 7. CDR3 length: 15 residues. Germline CDR1 is MDHEN and CDR2 is SYDVKM. CDR3 amino acids: CASSPEREANNEQFF. The DNA for the CDR3 is TGTGCCAGCAGTCCCGAGCGGGAGGCCAACAATGAGCAGTTCTTC.

The CDR3 DNA reads as TGTGCCAGCAGCCCGAAGGGGTCAGGCGATGAAGCTTTCTTT. Amino acids: CASSPKGSGDEAFF. V usage is TRBV7-9 and J usage is TRBJ1-1, with a possible D match to TRBD1 (5 bases). The CDR3 loop spans 14 amino acids. V gave up 5 bases and J gave up 7 bases, with 17 bases separating them. Germline V CDR1 and CDR2: SEHNR, FQNEAQ (reference sequence).

The chain combines TRBV6-6 with TRBJ1-1, with 7 bases fitting TRBD1. Germline values: CDR1 MNHNY, CDR2 SVGAGI (reference sequence). V lost 3 bases, J lost 6 bases, and 16 bases stayed unmatched. CDR3 length: 17 residues. CDR3 protein: CASSYSHLRQGGSEAFF. CDR3 DNA: TGTGCCAGCAGTTATTCACATTTGAGACAGGGAGGGTCTGAAGCTTTCTTT.

The CDR3 loop is CASSRDHNEQFF. CDR3 nucleotides: TGCGCCAGCAGCCGGGACCACAATGAGCAGTTCTTC. The rearrangement links TRBV5-1 to TRBJ2-1; TRBD1 or TRBD2 may be the D gene (5 bases each). Germline V lookup: CDR1 SGHRS, CDR2 YFSETQ. The CDR3 consists of 12 residues. V was pared by 4 bases and J by 5 bases, with 7 bases between.

This clonotype was counted only a few times. The chain joins TRBV4-1 to TRBJ1-3; D is uncertain. Germline CDR1 MGHRA, CDR2 YSYEKL. This CDR3 contains 15 residues. The ends were cut back, 1 base at V and 4 bases at J, with 11 bases in the middle. The CDR3 is CASSQVAVFGNTIYF. The CDR3 DNA follows: TGCGCCAGCAGCCAAGTGGCGGTGTTCGGAAACACCATATATTTT.

The table lists this clonotype with a few counts. This sequence joins TRBV20-1 and TRBJ2-1; D gene ambiguous. Trimming removed 2 bases from V and 2 bases from J, with 10 bases in between. CDR1 DFQATT and CDR2 SNEGSKA come from the germline V gene (reference sequence). The CDR3 runs to 14 residues. This CDR3 is CSARTDLAYNEQFF. The CDR3 nucleotides read TGCAGTGCTAGAACCGACCTGGCCTACAATGAGCAGTTCTTC.

This clonotype occurred many times. The V call is TRBV27, the J call TRBJ2-7; possibly TRBD1 or TRBD2 for D (5 bases each). The CDR3 is 15 amino acids. Germline V gene lookup returns CDR1 MNHEY and CDR2 SMNVEV (reference sequence). The V end was cut by 5 bases, the J end by 2 bases, with 16 bases between. The DNA for the CDR3 is TGTGCCAGCAGTCCCCTGGGGGTAGCGCCCTACGAGCAGTACTTC. This sequence encodes CASSPLGVAPYEQYF.

The chain couples TRBV7-8 to TRBJ2-3, with 8 bases fitting TRBD2. This CDR3 has 16 residues. The V gene's germline CDR1 is SGHVS and CDR2 FQNEAQ. The V gene end was trimmed by 6 bases and the J gene end by 3 bases; junction bases not matched to a gene: 11. This CDR3 is CASRLLLAETTDTQYF. In DNA form, the CDR3 reads TGTGCCAGCAGATTATTACTAGCGGAGACTACAGATACGCAGTATTTT.

This chain joins TRBV10-3 and TRBJ1-1; D is unclear. V was trimmed by 3 bases and J by 4 bases, leaving 6 bases between them. The CDR3 has 12 amino acids. Germline V gives CDR1 ENHRY, CDR2 SYGVKD. CDR3 amino acids: CAISERSTEAFF. The CDR3 DNA sequence: TGTGCCATCAGTGAAAGGAGCACTGAAGCTTTCTTT.

The chain links TRBV20-1 to TRBJ2-3; 7 bases agree with TRBD2. J gave up 5 bases and V 6 bases, and 14 bases lay outside the gene matches. Germline-derived CDR1 and CDR2 are DFQATT and SNEGSKA (reference sequence). The CDR3 has 15 amino acids. The CDR3 is CSALTSAGEGDTQYF. CDR3 nucleotide sequence: TGCAGTGCCCTTACGTCCGCGGGAGAAGGAGATACGCAGTATTTT.

This clonotype was found once. The chain couples TRBV7-2 to TRBJ2-7, with 8 nucleotides matching TRBD2. The CDR3 sequence is 17 residues long. Germline lookup yields CDR1 SGHTA and CDR2 FQGNSA. Trimming at V came to 8 bases and at J to 5 bases, leaving 20 bases not matched to a gene. The CDR3 DNA follows: TGTGCCAGCCCGCAACCCCACCCGGGACTAGGAGCACACGAGCAGTACTTC. Its protein is CASPQPHPGLGAHEQYF.

This clonotype has only a few counts. V gene TRBV7-2 combines with J gene TRBJ2-7, with D possibly called TRBD1 or TRBD2 (5 bases each). With 1 base removed from V and 2 bases from J, the gap between germline ends came to 12 bases. The CDR3 spans 15 residues. Germline V lookup: CDR1 SGHTA, CDR2 FQGNSA. DNA for the CDR3: TGTGCCAGCAGCTTAGTTCGGGACGTCGCCTACGAGCAGTACTTC. Encoded protein: CASSLVRDVAYEQYF.

This clonotype was seen repeatedly, ten times or more. This chain uses TRBV5-1 with TRBJ2-2; D possibly corresponds to TRBD2 (5 bases). Trimming stripped 0 bases from V and 6 bases from J, with 9 bases between. The CDR3 runs to 14 residues. Germline CDR1 and CDR2: SGHRS and YFSETQ. The CDR3 is CASSLDPSPGELFF. In nucleotides, the CDR3 is TGCGCCAGCAGCTTGGATCCTAGCCCCGGGGAGCTGTTTTTT. The complete variable domain, with remaining parts taken from reference TRBV5-1 and TRBJ2-2, reads KAGVTQTPRYLIKTRGQQVTLSCSPISGHRSVSWYQQTPGQGLQFLFEYFSETQRNKGNFPGRFSGRQFSNSRSEMNVSTLELGDSALYLCASSLDPSPGELFFGEGSRLTVL.

J is TRBJ2-3 and V is TRBV6-5; TRBD2 aligns across 7 bases. The CDR3 totals 16 residues. CDR1 and CDR2 from the germline V gene are MNHEY and SVGAGI. The V and J ends lost 6 bases and 0 bases, in that order; junction bases with no gene match: 9. The CDR3 protein is CASSPIAGRSTDTQYF. The CDR3 DNA reads as TGTGCCAGCAGCCCGATAGCGGGTCGAAGCACAGATACGCAGTATTTT.

The chain joins TRBV20-1 to TRBJ2-7; maybe TRBD1 (6 bases). This CDR3 region has 14 residues. Per the germline V gene, CDR1 is DFQATT and CDR2 is SNEGSKA (reference sequence). Trimming left V 3 bases short and J 0 bases short, with 12 bases between. The CDR3 protein is CSARQPGHSYEQYF. For the CDR3, the DNA is TGCAGTGCTAGGCAGCCGGGACACTCCTACGAGCAGTACTTC.

This clonotype appeared many times. The genes are TRBV6-5 and TRBJ2-1; D call uncertain. The CDR3 consists of 13 residues. Germline CDR1 reads MNHEY; CDR2 reads SVGAGI. Trimming removed 4 bases from V and 4 bases from J, with 8 bases in between. The CDR3 sequence: CASSSVGYNEQFF. The CDR3 DNA reads as TGTGCCAGCAGTTCGGTCGGATACAATGAGCAGTTCTTC.

The CDR3 nucleotides are TGTGCCAGCAGTGTCCGGACTAGCCAATCCACAGATACGCAGTATTTT. Residues: CASSVRTSQSTDTQYF. J is TRBJ2-3 and V is TRBV2; 8 bases line up with TRBD2. Germline lookup yields CDR1 SNHLY and CDR2 FYNNEI. V dropped 4 bases and J dropped 2; count of bases not matched to a gene: 8. The CDR3 length is 16 residues.

This clonotype has just a few counts. The chain combines TRBV5-5 with TRBJ2-3; possibly TRBD1 for D (5 bases). Trimming removed 2 bases at V and 0 bases at J, with 13 bases between. The CDR3 length is 16 residues. Germline loops: CDR1 SGHKS, CDR2 YYEKEE (reference sequence). DNA for the CDR3: TGTGCCAGCAGCTTCGCAGGGTGGCCTAGCACAGATACGCAGTATTTT. Its protein product is CASSFAGWPSTDTQYF.

The V call is TRBV5-4, the J call TRBJ2-7; 9 nucleotides line up with TRBD1. CDR1 and CDR2 from the germline V gene are SGHNT and YYREEE (reference sequence). This CDR3 spans 16 amino acids. Germline trimming cut 4 bases from V and 4 bases from J; bases unmatched to any gene: 12. The CDR3 DNA reads as TGTGCCAGCAGCCACAAAACGGGACAGGGATTATACGAGCAGTACTTC. Translating it yields CASSHKTGQGLYEQYF.

A few counts support this clonotype. The chain links TRBV12-3 or TRBV12-4 to TRBJ1-2; D is unresolved. Between the trimmed V and J ends, which lost 6 bases and 3 bases, there was a span of 14 bases. The CDR3 totals 14 residues. Here the CDR3 reads CASSRPGGYYGYTF. The CDR3, as DNA: TGTGCCAGCAGCCGTCCGGGAGGGTACTATGGCTACACCTTC.

The chain links TRBV6-2 or TRBV6-3 to TRBJ2-1, with D hard to call. The V gene's germline CDR1 is MNHEY and CDR2 SVGEGT. The CDR3 contains 16 residues. Trimming stripped 2 bases from V and 2 bases from J, with 13 bases between. The CDR3 DNA is TGTGCCAGCAGTTACAGTCGGGTCCTTACCTACAATGAGCAGTTCTTC. Translation: CASSYSRVLTYNEQFF.

The sample holds a few counts of this clonotype. The chain links TRBV12-3 or TRBV12-4 to TRBJ2-1; no reliable D call. The V gene lost 3 bases and the J gene lost 6 bases, with 6 bases spanning the gap. The CDR3 contains 12 residues. The DNA of the CDR3 is TGTGCCAGCAGTTTTTCCGCCAATGAGCAGTTCTTC. This codes for CASSFSANEQFF.